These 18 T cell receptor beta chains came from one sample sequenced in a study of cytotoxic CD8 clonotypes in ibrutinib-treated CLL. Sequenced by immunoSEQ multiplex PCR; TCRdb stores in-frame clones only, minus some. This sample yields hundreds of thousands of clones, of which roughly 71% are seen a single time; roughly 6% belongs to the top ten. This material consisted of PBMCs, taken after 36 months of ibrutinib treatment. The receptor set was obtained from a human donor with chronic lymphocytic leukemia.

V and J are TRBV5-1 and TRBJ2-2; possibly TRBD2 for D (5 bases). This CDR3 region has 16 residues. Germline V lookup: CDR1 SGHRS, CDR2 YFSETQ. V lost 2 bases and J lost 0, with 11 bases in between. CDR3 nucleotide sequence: TGCGCCAGCAGCTTATTAGCGTGGACGAACACCGGGGAGCTGTTTTTT. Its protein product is CASSLLAWTNTGELFF.

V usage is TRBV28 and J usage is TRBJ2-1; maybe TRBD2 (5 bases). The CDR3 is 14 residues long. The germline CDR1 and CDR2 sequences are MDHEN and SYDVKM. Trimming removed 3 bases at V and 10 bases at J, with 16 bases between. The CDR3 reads CASSFKRFLGEQFF. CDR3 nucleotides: TGTGCCAGCAGTTTCAAGCGGTTCCTTGGGGAGCAGTTCTTC.

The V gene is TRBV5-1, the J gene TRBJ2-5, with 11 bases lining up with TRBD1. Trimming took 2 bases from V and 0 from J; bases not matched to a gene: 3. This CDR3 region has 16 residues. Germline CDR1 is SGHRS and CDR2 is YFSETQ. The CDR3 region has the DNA TGCGCCAGCAGCTTCGGGGACAGGGGGTACCAAGAGACCCAGTACTTC. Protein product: CASSFGDRGYQETQYF.

The CDR3 is CANRLGAGAQMPQHF. The CDR3 region has the DNA TGTGCCAATAGATTAGGAGCTGGGGCCCAAATGCCCCAGCATTTT. V gene TRBV19 combines with J gene TRBJ1-5; possibly TRBD1 for D (5 bases). Germline V gene lookup returns CDR1 LNHDA and CDR2 SQIVND (reference sequence). The CDR3 contains 15 residues. The V end lost 10 bases, the J end lost 9 bases, and 25 bases lay between the germline ends.

The chain's CDR3 is CASSLSSEGQETQYF. The CDR3, as DNA: TGTGCCAGCAGCTTGAGTTCGGAGGGCCAAGAGACCCAGTACTTC. The chain recombines TRBV5-4 with TRBJ2-5; possibly TRBD2 for D (6 bases). CDR1 SGHNT and CDR2 YYREEE come from the germline V gene (reference sequence). The germline V and J ends were trimmed by 1 base and 1 base, with 11 bases remaining between them. There are 15 residues in the CDR3.

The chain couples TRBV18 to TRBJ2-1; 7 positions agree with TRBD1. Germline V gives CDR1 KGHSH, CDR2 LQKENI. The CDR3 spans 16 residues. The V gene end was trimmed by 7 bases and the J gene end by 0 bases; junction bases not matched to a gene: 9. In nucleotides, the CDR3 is TGTGCCAGCTTCCCCGACAGGGCCTGCTCCTACAATGAGCAGTTCTTC. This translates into CASFPDRACSYNEQFF.

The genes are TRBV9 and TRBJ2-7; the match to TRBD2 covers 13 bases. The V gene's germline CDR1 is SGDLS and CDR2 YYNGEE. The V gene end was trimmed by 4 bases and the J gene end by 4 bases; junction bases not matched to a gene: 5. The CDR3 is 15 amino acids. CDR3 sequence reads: CASSPLAGGAYEQYF. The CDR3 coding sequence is TGTGCCAGCAGCCCACTAGCGGGAGGGGCTTACGAGCAGTACTTC.

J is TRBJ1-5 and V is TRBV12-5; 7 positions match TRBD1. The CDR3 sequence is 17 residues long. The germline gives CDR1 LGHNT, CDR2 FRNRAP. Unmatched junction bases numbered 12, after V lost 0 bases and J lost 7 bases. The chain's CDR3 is CASGLVRGKTGRQPQHF. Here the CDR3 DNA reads TGTGCTAGTGGTTTGGTACGGGGGAAGACAGGGCGCCAGCCCCAGCATTTT.

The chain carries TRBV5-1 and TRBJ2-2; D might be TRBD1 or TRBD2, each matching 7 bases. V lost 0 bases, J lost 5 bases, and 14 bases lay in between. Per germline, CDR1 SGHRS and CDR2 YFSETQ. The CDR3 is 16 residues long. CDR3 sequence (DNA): TGCGCCAGCAGCTTGGTGACAGGGAGGGGGACCGGGGAGCTGTTTTTT. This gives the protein CASSLVTGRGTGELFF.

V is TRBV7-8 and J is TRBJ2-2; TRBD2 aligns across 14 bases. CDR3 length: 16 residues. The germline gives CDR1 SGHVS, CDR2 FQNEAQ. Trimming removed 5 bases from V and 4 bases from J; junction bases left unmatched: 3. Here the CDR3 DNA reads TGTGCCAGCAGCGCGACTAGCGGGAGGGGCACCGGGGAGCTGTTTTTT. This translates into CASSATSGRGTGELFF.

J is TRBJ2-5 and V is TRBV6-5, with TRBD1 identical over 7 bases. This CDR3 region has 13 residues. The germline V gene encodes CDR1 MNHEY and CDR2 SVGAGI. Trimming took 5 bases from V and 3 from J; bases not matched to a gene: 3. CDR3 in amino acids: CASSDTGEETQYF. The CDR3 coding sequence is TGTGCCAGCAGTGACACAGGGGAAGAGACCCAGTACTTC.

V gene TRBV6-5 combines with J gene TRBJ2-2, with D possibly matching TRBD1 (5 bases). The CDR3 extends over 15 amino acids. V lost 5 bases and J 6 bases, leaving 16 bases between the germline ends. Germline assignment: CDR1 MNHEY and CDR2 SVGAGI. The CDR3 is CASSPTAGYAGELFF. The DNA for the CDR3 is TGTGCCAGCAGTCCAACCGCAGGGTACGCCGGGGAGCTGTTTTTT.

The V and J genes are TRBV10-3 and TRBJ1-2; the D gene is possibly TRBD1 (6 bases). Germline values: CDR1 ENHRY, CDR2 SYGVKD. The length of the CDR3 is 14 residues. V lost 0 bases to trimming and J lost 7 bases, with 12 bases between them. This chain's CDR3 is CAISESRGTFGYTF. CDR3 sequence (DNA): TGTGCCATCAGTGAGTCGAGGGGGACATTTGGCTACACCTTC.

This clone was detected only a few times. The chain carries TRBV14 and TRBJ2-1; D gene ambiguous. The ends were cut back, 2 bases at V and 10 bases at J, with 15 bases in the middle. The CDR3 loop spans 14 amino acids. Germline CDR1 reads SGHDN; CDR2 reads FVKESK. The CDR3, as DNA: TGTGCCAGCAGCCAACGGAAAGGGTCCCCCGAGCAGTTCTTC. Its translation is CASSQRKGSPEQFF.

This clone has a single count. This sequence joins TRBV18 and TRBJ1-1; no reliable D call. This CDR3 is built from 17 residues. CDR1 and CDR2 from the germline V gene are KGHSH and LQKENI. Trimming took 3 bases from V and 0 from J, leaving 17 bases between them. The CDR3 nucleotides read TGTGCCAGCTCACCGCACCGGGGAGAGAGGATGAACACTGAAGCTTTCTTT. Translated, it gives CASSPHRGERMNTEAFF.

The CDR3 here is CASSLGGLAGGIPDTQYF. The CDR3 coding sequence is TGTGCCAGCAGCCTTGGGGGACTAGCGGGAGGGATCCCAGATACGCAGTATTTT. The V gene is TRBV7-2, the J gene TRBJ2-3, with 16 positions matching TRBD2. The CDR3 covers 18 residues. Germline CDR1 SGHTA, CDR2 FQGNSA. V lost 5 bases to trimming and J lost 4 bases; unmatched junction nucleotides: 9.

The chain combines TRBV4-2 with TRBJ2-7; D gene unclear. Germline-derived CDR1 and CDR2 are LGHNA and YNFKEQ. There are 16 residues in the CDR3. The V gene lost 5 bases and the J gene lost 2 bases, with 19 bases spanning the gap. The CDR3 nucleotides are TGTGCCAGCAGCATTGGTTCGAGCCGTTCTGCCTACGAGCAGTACTTC. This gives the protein CASSIGSSRSAYEQYF.

This chain's CDR3 is CATSRAGDYEQYF. CDR3 nucleotides: TGTGCCACCAGCAGAGCGGGGGATTACGAGCAGTACTTC. This rearrangement joins TRBV15 to TRBJ2-7; TRBD2 is a possible D gene (6 bases). The CDR3 runs 13 residues. Germline-derived CDR1 and CDR2 are LNHNV and YYDKDF (reference sequence). Trimming shortened V by 1 base and J by 4 bases, and 8 bases separated the two germline ends.